The clone carrying this T cell receptor beta chain was found many times. Germline assignment: CDR1 MDHEN and CDR2 SYDVKM. This CDR3 is built from 16 residues. V lost 7 bases and J 3 bases, leaving 21 bases between the germline ends. RNA transcripts yielded amplified TCR beta CDR3 regions. First-round RT-PCR with HTBI primers amplified the TCR CDR3 region. MiXCR, applied by TCRdb to the multiplex PCR reads, yields one record per CDR3 protein. The profile covers a few hundred thousand distinct CDR3 sequences, with roughly 15% appearing a single time and around a fifth taken by the ten largest. The data are from a study of T cells in Graves' hyperthyroidism and ophthalmopathy.

This TCR was sampled from a woman aged 30 to 39 with Graves' ophthalmopathy. What was sequenced was blood. The chain uses TRBV28 and TRBJ1-1; D is unclear. CDR3 in amino acids: CASITKWGNGDTEAFF. CDR3 sequence (DNA): TGTGCCAGCATTACCAAGTGGGGAAATGGGGACACTGAAGCTTTCTTT.